Below, 6 T cell receptor beta chains from the same sample are listed, as sequenced in a study of resident and recirculating memory T cells in vitiligo. TCRdb's copy holds only in-frame clones and misses some; the assay was immunoSEQ multiplex PCR. The sample records around 78,000 clones, roughly 94% being singletons. Sequenced: blood. These receptors all stem from a male donor with vitiligo.

The V call is TRBV28, the J call TRBJ2-5; TRBD2 matches at 7 bases. Trimming took 2 bases from V and 4 from J; bases not matched to a gene: 16. Germline CDR1 is MDHEN and CDR2 is SYDVKM. The length of the CDR3 is 18 residues. The CDR3 protein is CASSLQQRGRAFRETQYF. The CDR3, as DNA: TGTGCCAGCAGTTTACAACAGCGTGGGAGGGCCTTCCGAGAGACCCAGTACTTC.

V usage is TRBV6-5 and J usage is TRBJ1-1, with TRBD1 as a possible D gene (5 bases). Per germline, CDR1 MNHEY and CDR2 SVGAGI. Trimming took 2 bases from V and 4 from J, leaving 11 bases between them. The CDR3 loop spans 14 amino acids. CDR3 coding DNA: TGTGCCAGCAGTTACGCAGGGTGGAGCACTGAAGCTTTCTTT. Translating gives CASSYAGWSTEAFF.

This chain joins TRBV27 and TRBJ2-2; possible D gene TRBD2, 5 bases. Between the trimmed V and J ends, which lost 1 base and 7 bases, there was a span of 13 bases. Germline-derived CDR1 and CDR2 are MNHEY and SMNVEV (reference sequence). This CDR3 is built from 15 residues. The CDR3 nucleotides are TGTGCCAGCAGTTTATACCCCCCGAGGGTCGGGGAGCTGTTTTTT. Its protein product is CASSLYPPRVGELFF.

This clone was recorded once. The chain links TRBV2 to TRBJ2-3; 11 bases are shared with TRBD2. In germline, CDR1 is SNHLY, CDR2 FYNNEI. CDR3 length: 19 residues. The trim removed 0 bases at V and 5 bases at J, leaving 13 bases unmatched. The CDR3, as DNA: TGTGCCAGCAGTGAAGCTTCGACTAGCGGGACGATGAGGGGAGATACGCAGTATTTT. It specifies CASSEASTSGTMRGDTQYF.

This clone came up once. The chain uses TRBV27 and TRBJ2-7, with 8 bases aligning to TRBD1. V lost 4 bases and J lost 6; bases outside the gene matches: 8. Looked up from germline, CDR1 is MNHEY and CDR2 is SMNVEV (reference sequence). The CDR3 totals 14 residues. This CDR3 is CASSSSDRVSEQYF. The CDR3 nucleotides are TGTGCCAGCAGTTCCTCGGACAGGGTCTCCGAGCAGTACTTC.

This CDR3 is CASSPTQSGGYTF. CDR3 bases: TGTGCCAGCAGCCCTACCCAGTCAGGTGGCTACACCTTC. V gene TRBV7-2 combines with J gene TRBJ1-2; D is ambiguous. The CDR3 is made up of 13 amino acids. Trimming pared 5 bases from V and 7 bases from J, leaving 14 bases between. The germline V gene encodes CDR1 SGHTA and CDR2 FQGNSA.